This T cell receptor (beta chain) was sequenced for a study of T-cell memory formation after mild COVID-19. In the study overall: Each donor largely had its own TCR clusters.

TCRdb called the 5' RACE reads again in MiXCR, with one record for every CDR3 protein. The table records about 440,000 distinct CDR3 sequences, roughly 20% of them present only once. General observations from the study: Pre-infection memory already had some responding clones, implying cross-reactive memory joined.

The CDR3 has 18 amino acids. The V segment lost 6 bases and the J segment 0 bases; nucleotides outside the gene matches: 10. As concerns this clonotype: The antigen is unknown.

Sequencing was done on a sample of PBMCs or a T cell subset sorted from them (not recorded which). This chain connects TRBV12-3 or TRBV12-4 to TRBJ2-1, with 11 bases matching TRBD1. The clonotype originates from an adult woman who had mild COVID-19 (a few samples of this study predate the infection). Cell type and time point are not known. CDR3 loop: CASSLTHGTGGSYNEQFF. In DNA form, the CDR3 reads TGTGCCAGCAGCCTTACCCACGGGACAGGGGGCTCCTACAATGAGCAGTTCTTC.